The rows below give T cell receptor beta chains drawn from one sample of a study of OX40 agonist ivuxolimab in advanced cancers. Sequencing was performed with immunoSEQ multiplex PCR; in TCRdb, only in-frame clones are kept and a portion is missing. The table records more than 85,000 clones, 90% of them present only once. Here the sequenced sample was CD4+ or CD8+ T cells sorted from blood, taken in a trial of the OX40 agonist ivuxolimab. Receptors were obtained from an adult with an advanced solid tumor such as melanoma, head and neck, liver or kidney cancer. CDR3s include the opening cysteine and the closing phenylalanine or tryptophan. A D gene is named only where the DNA matches it firmly.

TRBJ1-2 | TRBV19 | TRBD1 | CASGDSLPVYGYTF | TGTGCCAGTGGGGACAGCCTGCCCGTCTATGGCTACACCTTC
TRBJ2-7 | TRBV6-1 | TRBD2 | CASSGTSGARLYYEQYF | TGTGCCAGCAGTGGGACTAGTGGAGCCCGACTTTACTACGAGCAGTACTTC
TRBJ2-7 | TRBV29-1 | NA | CSVPSYSYEQYF | TGCAGCGTTCCATCTTATTCCTACGAGCAGTACTTC
TRBJ2-5 | TRBV28 | NA | CASRRTPETQYF | TGTGCCAGCAGGCGAACCCCAGAGACCCAGTACTTC
TRBJ1-5 | TRBV28 | NA | CASSEGLAGSDQPQHF | TGTGCCAGCAGTGAGGGACTGGCAGGGTCCGATCAGCCCCAGCATTTT
TRBJ2-7 | TRBV6-5 | NA | CASSYLRGAVYF | TGTGCCAGCAGTTACTTGCGAGGGGCGGTGTACTTC
TRBJ2-2 | TRBV13 | TRBD1 | CASSSDRGLAGELFF | TGTGCCAGCAGCTCCGACAGGGGTCTAGCCGGGGAGCTGTTTTTT
TRBJ2-4 | TRBV6-1 | NA | CASSEPSTKNIQYF | TGTGCCAGCAGTGAACCCTCGACCAAAAACATTCAGTACTTC
TRBJ1-2 | TRBV7-9 | TRBD1 | CASSFDRGGGYTF | TGTGCCAGCAGCTTTGACAGGGGCGGTGGCTACACCTTC
TRBJ2-1 | TRBV7-2 | NA | CASSLAASHNEQFF | TGTGCCAGCAGCTTAGCAGCTAGCCACAATGAGCAGTTCTTC
TRBJ1-3 | TRBV7-9 | NA | CASSPLRLNSGNTIYF | TGTGCCAGCAGCCCGCTTCGGCTGAACTCTGGAAACACCATATATTTT
TRBJ2-5 | TRBV2 | NA | CASSLTRAETQYF | TGTGCCAGCAGTCTAACCAGGGCGGAGACCCAGTACTTC
TRBJ2-1 | TRBV10-3 | NA | CAISESTGGYNEQFF | TGTGCCATCAGTGAGTCCACAGGTGGGTACAATGAGCAGTTCTTC
TRBJ2-4 | TRBV16 | NA | CASSQFRGAKNIQYF | TGTGCCAGCAGCCAATTCCGTGGTGCCAAAAACATTCAGTACTTC
TRBJ1-1 | TRBV19 | TRBD1 | CASSATGDRGRNTEAFF | TGTGCCAGTAGTGCGACAGGGGACAGGGGGCGTAACACTGAAGCTTTCTTT
TRBJ1-2 | TRBV4-3 | NA | CASSQERGGFGYTF | TGCGCCAGCAGCCAAGAGAGGGGAGGTTTTGGCTACACCTTC
TRBJ2-2 | TRBV18 | TRBD1 | CASSPSKDRDAGELFF | TGTGCCAGCTCACCATCCAAAGACAGGGACGCCGGGGAGCTGTTTTTT
TRBJ1-5 | TRBV28 | NA | CASSFSGYGQPQHF | TGTGCCAGCAGTTTCTCTGGGTATGGTCAGCCCCAGCATTTT
TRBJ2-3 | TRBV30 | NA | CAWSASTDTQYF | TGTGCCTGGAGTGCCAGCACAGATACGCAGTATTTT
TRBJ2-6 | TRBV23-1 | NA | CASSQGMVRDQFWTGANVLTF | TGCGCCAGCAGTCAGGGAATGGTCAGGGACCAATTTTGGACTGGGGCCAACGTCCTGACTTTC
TRBJ2-5 | TRBV7-2 | NA | CASSARLQETQYF | TGTGCCAGCAGCGCGAGGCTTCAAGAGACCCAGTACTTC
TRBJ2-7 | TRBV28 | NA | CASRATYEQYF | TGTGCCAGCAGGGCTACGTACGAGCAGTACTTC
TRBJ2-7 | TRBV27 | NA | CASSLGPRGTEQYF | TGTGCCAGCAGCCTAGGACCTAGGGGGACGGAGCAGTACTTC
TRBJ1-2 | TRBV6-5 | TRBD1 | CASSYSRTGGNYGYTF | TGTGCCAGCAGTTACTCCAGGACAGGGGGCAACTATGGCTACACCTTC
TRBJ1-1 | TRBV5-1 | NA | CASSLNRREGPHPEAFF | TGCGCCAGCAGCTTGAACAGGCGGGAGGGCCCGCACCCAGAAGCTTTCTTT